Each of the 29 T cell receptor beta chains below was sequenced from the same sample in a study of blood T cell repertoires in COVID-19. This table comes from immunoSEQ multiplex PCR, and its TCRdb copy is limited to in-frame clones, with some not included. The sample includes about 380,000 clones, 88% seen only once; the top ten take more than 0.95%. Input material: PBMCs or T cells enriched from blood (not recorded which). These receptors originate from a woman between 18 and 29 years old who had recovered from COVID-19.

DNA of the CDR3: TGTGCCAGTAGTATAGGAGCTACAGGAGCGAATCAGCCCCAGCATTTT. Amino acid sequence: CASSIGATGANQPQHF. The genes are TRBV19 and TRBJ1-5, with a weak D call TRBD1 (5 bases). The CDR3 spans 16 residues. In germline, CDR1 is LNHDA, CDR2 SQIVND (reference sequence). The V gene lost 1 base and the J gene lost 4 bases, with 14 bases spanning the gap.

Ten or more counts support this clone. The rearrangement links TRBV5-1 to TRBJ2-5; 9 positions match TRBD1. The CDR3 spans 14 residues. Losses at the gene ends were 4 bases for V and 4 bases for J; bases not matched to a gene: 5. Germline assignment: CDR1 SGHRS and CDR2 YFSETQ. CDR3 DNA: TGCGCCAGCAGCCGGGGACAGGGAGGAGAGACCCAGTACTTC. This sequence encodes CASSRGQGGETQYF.

This chain links TRBV3-1 (or the pseudogene TRBV3-2) with TRBJ1-1; D call uncertain. CDR1 and CDR2 from the germline V gene are LGHDT and YNNKEL (reference sequence). The CDR3 is 12 amino acids. Trimming pared 3 bases from V and 4 bases from J, leaving 6 bases between. The CDR3 DNA reads TGTGCCAGCAGCCAGGGAGTCACTGAAGCTTTCTTT. It encodes CASSQGVTEAFF.

J is TRBJ2-3 and V is TRBV18; D remains ambiguous. The CDR3 is 14 amino acids. Germline CDR1 KGHSH, CDR2 LQKENI. V lost 0 bases and J 6 bases, leaving 10 bases between the germline ends. CDR3 nucleotide sequence: TGTGCCAGCTCACCACCGGTGGCGGTCGATACGCAGTATTTT. This gives the protein CASSPPVAVDTQYF.

This chain joins TRBV9 and TRBJ2-5; TRBD2 matches 9 bases. CDR1 is SGDLS, CDR2 YYNGEE, per germline. CDR3 length: 17 residues. Germline trimming cut 3 bases from V and 5 bases from J; bases unmatched to any gene: 14. CDR3 coding DNA: TGTGCCAGCAGCGCCCCCACTTATAAGCGGGGGGAGGAGACCCAGTACTTC. Its protein product is CASSAPTYKRGEETQYF. The full variable domain, in which reference TRBV9 and TRBJ2-5 provide the parts outside the CDR3, is DSGVTQTPKHLITATGQRVTLRCSPRSGDLSVYWYQQSLDQGLQFLIQYYNGEERAKGNILERFSAQQFPDLHSELNLSSLELGDSALYFCASSAPTYKRGEETQYFGPGTRLLVL.

The chain recombines TRBV28 with TRBJ1-2; D is possibly TRBD1 (5 bases). Germline CDR1 and CDR2: MDHEN and SYDVKM. The CDR3 extends over 13 amino acids. V lost 6 bases and J lost 4, with 12 bases in between. CDR3 sequence: CASRIGAGYGYTF. The CDR3 coding sequence is TGTGCCAGCAGGATAGGGGCCGGCTATGGCTACACCTTC.

The rearrangement joins TRBV5-5 to TRBJ2-3, with TRBD1 as a possible D gene (6 bases). The V and J ends lost 6 bases and 2 bases respectively, with 13 bases between them. The CDR3 runs to 14 residues. The V gene's germline CDR1 is SGHKS and CDR2 YYEKEE (reference sequence). The CDR3: CASTFDRTTDTQYF. The CDR3 DNA sequence: TGTGCCAGCACTTTCGACAGGACCACAGATACGCAGTATTTT.

This rearrangement joins TRBV27 to TRBJ1-1; D is unclear. The length of the CDR3 is 13 residues. Trimming pared 5 bases from V and 4 bases from J, leaving 11 bases between. Looked up from germline, CDR1 is MNHEY and CDR2 is SMNVEV (reference sequence). CDR3 in DNA: TGTGCCAGCAGTCCTACCCCGGTCACTGAAGCTTTCTTT. Its protein is CASSPTPVTEAFF.

The chain joins TRBV19 to TRBJ1-5, with D possibly TRBD1 on 5 matching bases. Per germline, CDR1 LNHDA and CDR2 SQIVND (reference sequence). Trimming removed 2 bases at V and 4 bases at J, with 6 bases between. The CDR3 loop spans 13 amino acids. CDR3 nucleotide sequence: TGTGCCAGTAGTATAAAGGGGAATCAGCCCCAGCATTTT. Encoded protein: CASSIKGNQPQHF.

V gene TRBV6-5 combines with J gene TRBJ1-6, with 7 bases matching TRBD1. With V trimmed by 6 bases and J by 19 bases, 12 bases remained unmatched. The germline V gene encodes CDR1 MNHEY and CDR2 SVGAGI. CDR3 length: 12 residues. The CDR3 region has the DNA TGTGCCAGCAGGTTGGGCACAGGGGAGTTTCACTTT. It encodes CASRLGTGEFHF.

The CDR3 reads CASSQGSGSYEQYF. CDR3 coding DNA: TGTGCCAGCAGTCAAGGATCAGGGTCCTACGAGCAGTACTTC. This chain connects TRBV27 to TRBJ2-7; the D gene is possibly TRBD1 (5 bases). Germline V lookup: CDR1 MNHEY, CDR2 SMNVEV (reference sequence). V lost 5 bases and J lost 1, with 12 bases in between. This CDR3 has 14 amino acids.

This clone has only a few counts. This chain uses TRBV9 with TRBJ1-6; 9 nucleotides agree with TRBD1. With V trimmed by 3 bases and J by 8 bases, 6 bases remained unmatched. Germline V gene sequence: CDR1 SGDLS, CDR2 YYNGEE. This CDR3 has 15 residues. CDR3 bases: TGTGCCAGCAGCGCCGGGGGACAGGGTGATTCACCCCTCCACTTT. Its protein is CASSAGGQGDSPLHF.

The chain joins TRBV30 to TRBJ1-4; 7 nucleotides line up with TRBD1. The CDR3 is made up of 13 amino acids. The germline V gene has CDR1 GTSNPN and CDR2 SVGIG (reference sequence). After removal of 8 bases from V and 4 bases from J, the junction contained 7 bases not matched to a gene. Written as DNA, the CDR3 is TGTGCCAGTCTGACAGGGCATAATGAAAAACTGTTTTTT. Translating gives CASLTGHNEKLFF.

The chain combines TRBV6-2 or TRBV6-3 with TRBJ2-7, with a possible D match to TRBD1 (6 bases). V was trimmed by 5 bases and J by 0 bases, leaving 11 bases between them. The length of the CDR3 is 14 residues. Germline V gene data show CDR1 as MNHEY and CDR2 as SVGEGT. CDR3 in amino acids: CASSPTGYSYEQYF. The CDR3 DNA reads as TGTGCCAGCAGTCCGACAGGCTACTCCTACGAGCAGTACTTC.

The chain combines TRBV3-1 (or the pseudogene TRBV3-2) with TRBJ2-7, with 11 bases identical to TRBD2. This CDR3 comprises 15 residues. The germline CDR1 and CDR2 sequences are LGHDT and YNNKEL (reference sequence). Unmatched junction bases numbered 5, after V lost 4 bases and J lost 3 bases. Written as DNA, the CDR3 is TGTGCCAGCAGCCGTCGACTAGCGGGGCGCTACGAGCAGTACTTC. Encoded protein: CASSRRLAGRYEQYF.

The gene calls are TRBV2 and TRBJ2-6, with TRBD2 as a possible D gene (5 bases). The V end was cut by 0 bases, the J end by 0 bases, with 15 bases between. Germline values: CDR1 SNHLY, CDR2 FYNNEI. The CDR3 length is 19 residues. The CDR3 DNA reads TGTGCCAGCAGTGAAGCGCTAGGACTCCTTTACTCTGGGGCCAACGTCCTGACTTTC. It translates to CASSEALGLLYSGANVLTF.

The chain has TRBV9 and TRBJ1-4, with 7 bases lining up with TRBD1. Germline CDR1 and CDR2: SGDLS and YYNGEE. The CDR3 contains 15 residues. The trim removed 3 bases at V and 4 bases at J, leaving 6 bases unmatched. Here the CDR3 reads CASSAPGQSNEKLFF. The CDR3 bases are TGTGCCAGCAGCGCCCCGGGACAGAGTAATGAAAAACTGTTTTTT.

The chain couples TRBV21-1 to TRBJ1-1; TRBD1, the table's D call, was not compared with the DNA. TRBV21-1 is shown as a pseudogene. The CDR3 has 13 amino acids. CDR3 residues: CGATGKKSTEAFF. As DNA, the CDR3 is TGTGGAGCGACAGGGAAGAAGAGCACTGAAGCTTTCTTT.

The CDR3 nucleotides are TGTGCCAGCAGCCCTCTAGCGGGAGCGAATGAGCAGTTCTTC. Translating gives CASSPLAGANEQFF. The chain uses TRBV7-8 and TRBJ2-1; TRBD2 aligns across 10 bases. V shed 5 bases and J 7 bases; nucleotides not matched to a gene: 5. There are 14 residues in the CDR3. Germline V lookup: CDR1 SGHVS, CDR2 FQNEAQ.

V and J are TRBV5-6 and TRBJ1-1; D remains unclear. Trimming left V 0 bases short and J 5 bases short, with 8 bases between. CDR1 and CDR2 (germline): SGHDT, YYEEEE. This CDR3 has 13 residues. This chain's CDR3 is CASSLGAETEAFF. In DNA form, the CDR3 reads TGTGCCAGCAGCTTGGGAGCGGAGACTGAAGCTTTCTTT.

This chain uses TRBV6-5 with TRBJ1-2; 11 nucleotides agree with TRBD1. Per germline, CDR1 MNHEY and CDR2 SVGAGI. V was clipped by 3 bases and J by 7 bases; unmatched bases: 7. There are 15 residues in the CDR3. In DNA form, the CDR3 reads TGTGCCAGCAGTTATGACGGACAGGGGGCTTCTGGCTACACCTTC. Amino acid sequence: CASSYDGQGASGYTF.

This chain links TRBV6-1 with TRBJ1-5; D possibly corresponds to TRBD1 (6 bases). Germline loops: CDR1 MNHNS, CDR2 SASEGT. The CDR3 sequence is 15 residues long. Trimming took 3 bases from V and 7 from J, leaving 16 bases between them. The CDR3 DNA follows: TGTGCCAGCAGTGATCAACCGGACAGTCCGCAGCCCCAGCATTTT. Its translation is CASSDQPDSPQPQHF.

The chain carries TRBV9 and TRBJ1-1; TRBD1 is a possible D gene (5 bases). The CDR3 totals 14 residues. The germline V and J ends were trimmed by 4 bases and 6 bases, with 16 bases remaining between them. CDR1 and CDR2 (germline): SGDLS, YYNGEE. The CDR3 reads CASSPGRPGAEAFF. CDR3 nucleotide sequence: TGTGCCAGCAGCCCGGGAAGGCCGGGGGCTGAAGCTTTCTTT. Using reference TRBV9 and TRBJ1-1 for the parts outside the CDR3, the full variable domain is DSGVTQTPKHLITATGQRVTLRCSPRSGDLSVYWYQQSLDQGLQFLIQYYNGEERAKGNILERFSAQQFPDLHSELNLSSLELGDSALYFCASSPGRPGAEAFFGQGTRLTVV.

This chain links TRBV7-2 with TRBJ2-7; the D gene is possibly TRBD1 (6 bases). This CDR3 region has 14 residues. Trimming removed 6 bases from V and 0 bases from J, with 12 bases in between. From germline, CDR1 is SGHTA and CDR2 FQGNSA. In nucleotides, the CDR3 is TGTGCCAGCAGTGCACAGGGTCTCTCCTACGAGCAGTACTTC. Encoded protein: CASSAQGLSYEQYF.

The chain carries TRBV5-4 and TRBJ1-5; 7 nucleotides align to TRBD1. This CDR3 comprises 16 residues. Per the germline V gene, CDR1 is SGHNT and CDR2 is YYREEE (reference sequence). The V gene end was trimmed by 4 bases and the J gene end by 1 base; junction bases not matched to a gene: 8. The CDR3 spells CASSDRAVTSNQPQHF. CDR3 coding DNA: TGTGCCAGCAGCGACAGGGCCGTTACGAGCAATCAGCCCCAGCATTTT.

The chain couples TRBV21-1 to TRBJ2-2; whether TRBD2, the table's D call, matches the DNA was not checked. TRBV21-1 is assigned pseudogene status. CDR3 length: 18 residues. The CDR3 spells CASSKDPLLSPNTGELFF. CDR3 nucleotide sequence: TGTGCCAGCAGCAAAGATCCCTTGCTTAGTCCGAACACCGGGGAGCTGTTTTTT.

This chain joins TRBV5-1 and TRBJ2-1; TRBD2 matches 8 bases. CDR1 is SGHRS and CDR2 is YFSETQ in the germline V gene. The CDR3 runs 15 residues. V shed 1 base and J 4 bases; nucleotides not matched to a gene: 4. CDR3 sequence reads: CASSLLSGEYNEQFF. The CDR3 bases are TGCGCCAGCAGCTTGCTTAGCGGGGAATACAATGAGCAGTTCTTC.

V is TRBV4-1 and J is TRBJ1-2; no firm D call. Germline V gene data show CDR1 as MGHRA and CDR2 as YSYEKL. Trimming cost V 3 bases and J 5 bases, with 13 bases left between them. This CDR3 contains 14 residues. The chain's CDR3 is CASSHYLQLYGYTF. CDR3 sequence (DNA): TGCGCCAGCAGCCATTATCTGCAGTTATATGGCTACACCTTC.

The chain couples TRBV14 to TRBJ1-1, with 9 bases lining up with TRBD1. With V trimmed by 4 bases and J by 4 bases, 10 bases remained unmatched. Germline assignment: CDR1 SGHDN and CDR2 FVKESK. The CDR3 is 16 residues long. DNA for the CDR3: TGTGCCAGCAGCCGAACAGGGGGCGTTGGGGGCACTGAAGCTTTCTTT. Translation: CASSRTGGVGGTEAFF. Full variable domain (outside the CDR3, taken from reference TRBV14 and TRBJ1-1): EAGVTQFPSHSVIEKGQTVTLRCDPISGHDNLYWYRRVMGKEIKFLLHFVKESKQDESGMPNNRFLAERTGGTYSTLKVQPAELEDSGVYFCASSRTGGVGGTEAFFGQGTRLTVV.